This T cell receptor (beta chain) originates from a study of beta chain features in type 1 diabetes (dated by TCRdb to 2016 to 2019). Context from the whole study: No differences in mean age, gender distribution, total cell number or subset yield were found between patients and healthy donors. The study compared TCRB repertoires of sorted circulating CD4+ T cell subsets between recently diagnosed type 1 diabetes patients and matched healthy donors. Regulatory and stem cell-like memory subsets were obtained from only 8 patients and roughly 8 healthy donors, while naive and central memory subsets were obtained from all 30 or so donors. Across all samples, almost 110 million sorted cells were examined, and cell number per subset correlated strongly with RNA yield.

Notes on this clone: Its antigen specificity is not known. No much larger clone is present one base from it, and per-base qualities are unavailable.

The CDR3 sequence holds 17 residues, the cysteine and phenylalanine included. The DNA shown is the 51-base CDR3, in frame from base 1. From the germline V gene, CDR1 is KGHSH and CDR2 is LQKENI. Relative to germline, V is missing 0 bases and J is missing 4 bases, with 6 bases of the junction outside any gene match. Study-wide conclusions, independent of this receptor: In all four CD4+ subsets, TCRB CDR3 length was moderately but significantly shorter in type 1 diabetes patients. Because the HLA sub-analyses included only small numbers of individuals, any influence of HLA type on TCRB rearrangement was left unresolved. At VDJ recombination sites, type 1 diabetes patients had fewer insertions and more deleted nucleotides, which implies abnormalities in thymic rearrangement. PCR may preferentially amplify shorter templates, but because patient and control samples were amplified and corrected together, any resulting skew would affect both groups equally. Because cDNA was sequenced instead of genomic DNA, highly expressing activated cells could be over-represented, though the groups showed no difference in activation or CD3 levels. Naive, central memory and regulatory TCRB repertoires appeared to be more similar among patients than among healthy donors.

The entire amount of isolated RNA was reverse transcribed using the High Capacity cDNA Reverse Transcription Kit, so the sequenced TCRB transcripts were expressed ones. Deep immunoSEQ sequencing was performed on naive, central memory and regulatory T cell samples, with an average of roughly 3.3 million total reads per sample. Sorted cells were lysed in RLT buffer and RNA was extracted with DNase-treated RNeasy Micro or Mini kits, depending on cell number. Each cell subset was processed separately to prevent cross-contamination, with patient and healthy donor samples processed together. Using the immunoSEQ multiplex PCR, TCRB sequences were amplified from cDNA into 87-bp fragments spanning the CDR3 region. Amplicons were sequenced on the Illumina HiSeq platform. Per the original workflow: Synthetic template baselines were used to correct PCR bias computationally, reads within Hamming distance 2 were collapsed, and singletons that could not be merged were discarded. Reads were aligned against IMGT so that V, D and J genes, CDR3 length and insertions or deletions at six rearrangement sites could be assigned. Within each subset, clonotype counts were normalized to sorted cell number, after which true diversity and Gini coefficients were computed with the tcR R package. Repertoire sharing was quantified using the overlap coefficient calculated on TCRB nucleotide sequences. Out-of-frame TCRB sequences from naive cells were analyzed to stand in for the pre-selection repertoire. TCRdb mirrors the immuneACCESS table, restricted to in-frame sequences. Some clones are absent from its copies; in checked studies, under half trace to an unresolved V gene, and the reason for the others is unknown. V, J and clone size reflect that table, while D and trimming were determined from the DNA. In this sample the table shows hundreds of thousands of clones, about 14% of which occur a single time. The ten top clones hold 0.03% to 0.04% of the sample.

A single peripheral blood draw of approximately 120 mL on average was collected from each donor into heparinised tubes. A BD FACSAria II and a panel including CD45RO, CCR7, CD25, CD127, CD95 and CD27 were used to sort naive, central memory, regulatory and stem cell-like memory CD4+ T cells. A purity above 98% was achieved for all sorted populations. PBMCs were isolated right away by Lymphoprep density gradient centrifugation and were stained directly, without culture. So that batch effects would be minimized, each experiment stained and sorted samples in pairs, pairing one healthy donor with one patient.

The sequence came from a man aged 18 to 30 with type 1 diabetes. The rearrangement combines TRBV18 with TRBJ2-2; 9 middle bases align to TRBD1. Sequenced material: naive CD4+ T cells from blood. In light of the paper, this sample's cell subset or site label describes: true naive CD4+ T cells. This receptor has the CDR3 CASSPPRQGEGTGELFF. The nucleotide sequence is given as TGTGCCAGCTCACCACCCCGACAGGGGGAAGGCACCGGGGAGCTGTTTTTT.